This is a list of T cell receptor beta chains from one sample in a study of T cells after yellow fever vaccination. TCRdb re-called the 5' RACE reads through MiXCR, storing one row per CDR3 protein. The sample consists of about 310,000 distinct CDR3 sequences, around 4% of them appearing once. The sequenced sample was PBMCs, obtained on the day of the yellow fever booster vaccination. These receptors were obtained from a man between 18 and 29 years old who received the YFV17D yellow fever vaccine. Each CDR3 is given with its conserved first and last residue. D genes are given only for firm matches. Some rows have no size entry. The others give once, few or many, or a class for an expanded clone.

v_call	d_call	j_call	clone_size	cdr3_nt	cdr3_aa
TRBV4-3	.	TRBJ2-3	few	TGCGCCAGCAGCCCGGGTAGAGGGTCCCCAGATACGCAGTATTTT	CASSPGRGSPDTQYF
TRBV4-1	.	TRBJ2-5	many	TGCGCCAGCAGCCAAGTCATCCCAGAGACCCAGTACTTC	CASSQVIPETQYF
TRBV11-2	.	TRBJ1-1	many	TGTGCCAGCAGCTTAGGGTTGTGGGGACCTGAAGCTTTCTTT	CASSLGLWGPEAFF
TRBV5-1	.	TRBJ2-2	many	TGCGCCAGCAGCTTGGCCAGGGGGGAGCTGTTTTTT	CASSLARGELFF
TRBV12-3/TRBV12-4	.	TRBJ2-5	few	TGTGCCAGCAGTTTTGAGGGGTTGGCAGAGACCCAGTACTTC	CASSFEGLAETQYF
TRBV5-4	.	TRBJ2-5	.	TGTGCCAGCAGCTTGGATCAGGGGAAAGAGACCCAGTACTTC	CASSLDQGKETQYF
TRBV12-3/TRBV12-4	.	TRBJ2-7	few	TGTGCCAGCAGTTTAGGTCTCCCGGTTTACTTC	CASSLGLPVYF
TRBV7-2	.	TRBJ2-2	few	TGTGCCAGCAGCTTAGTACGCCACGGGGAGCTGTTTTTT	CASSLVRHGELFF
TRBV12-3/TRBV12-4	.	TRBJ2-1	.	TGTGCCAGCAGTCCCACTGCGTCCTACAATGAGCAGTTCTTC	CASSPTASYNEQFF
TRBV12-3/TRBV12-4	TRBD1	TRBJ1-1	many	TGTGCCAGCAGGGGGACAGGGCGCACTGAAGCTTTCTTT	CASRGTGRTEAFF
TRBV7-2	.	TRBJ1-1	.	TGTGCCAGCAGCTTACAGGGGCCGGACCTGGAAGCTTTCTTT	CASSLQGPDLEAFF
TRBV7-9	.	TRBJ2-3	few	TGTGCCAGCAGCTTTACTACAGGGAGGCCTAGCACAGATACGCAGTATTTT	CASSFTTGRPSTDTQYF
TRBV27	TRBD1	TRBJ2-5	many	TGTGCCAGCAGTACCCGGGGGGACAGGGCGTACCAAGAGACCCAGTACTTC	CASSTRGDRAYQETQYF
TRBV5-4	TRBD1	TRBJ1-2	many	TGTGCCAGCAGCCTATTCCGGACAGGGGACAACTATGGCTACACCTTC	CASSLFRTGDNYGYTF
TRBV11-2	.	TRBJ1-3	few	TGTGCCAGCAGCCCGCACGGGGGGGGCGGCTCTGGAAACACCATATATTTT	CASSPHGGGGSGNTIYF
TRBV20-1	.	TRBJ2-1	few	TGCAGTGCCATTGGGTCAGCCTACAATGAGCAGTTCTTC	CSAIGSAYNEQFF
TRBV11-2	.	TRBJ2-5	many	TGTGCCAGCAGCAAAAAAACCGGGACGGGGGCGACGGAGACCCAGTACTTC	CASSKKTGTGATETQYF
TRBV2	.	TRBJ1-2	few	TGTGCCAGCAGTAGGACATATCTTGGCTACACCTTC	CASSRTYLGYTF
TRBV28	.	TRBJ2-5	many	TGTGCCAGCAGCGACCGGGAGCAGGAGACCCAGTACTTC	CASSDREQETQYF
TRBV5-1	.	TRBJ1-3	many	TGCGCCAGCAGCACCTACACAGGGTCTGGAAACACCATATATTTT	CASSTYTGSGNTIYF
TRBV19	.	TRBJ1-1	many	TGTGCCAGTAGTATCGCGACGGTGAACACTGAAGCTTTCTTT	CASSIATVNTEAFF
TRBV19	.	TRBJ1-6	.	TGTGCCAGTACTATGATATTAAGCACGACACCCCTCCACTTT	CASTMILSTTPLHF
TRBV9	.	TRBJ1-6	.	TGTGCCAGCAGCGTTGGGCTTCATAATTCACCCCTCCACTTT	CASSVGLHNSPLHF
TRBV18	TRBD1	TRBJ2-3	many	TGTGCCAGCTCATACAGGGGCCCTAGCACAGATACGCAGTATTTT	CASSYRGPSTDTQYF
TRBV9	.	TRBJ2-5	.	TGTGCCAGCAGCGTAGGGCGCTTTCAAGAGACCCAGTACTTC	CASSVGRFQETQYF
TRBV7-9	TRBD2	TRBJ2-1	many	TGTGCCAGCAGCCCTTTAGCGGGGGGGCAGTACAATGAGCAGTTCTTC	CASSPLAGGQYNEQFF
TRBV12-3/TRBV12-4	.	TRBJ1-2	.	TGTGCCAGCAGTGGTGAGACAGACTATGGCTACACCTTC	CASSGETDYGYTF
TRBV20-1	.	TRBJ1-4	.	TGCAGTGCTAGAATCGCAGTAGCAACTAATGAAAAACTGTTTTTT	CSARIAVATNEKLFF
TRBV6-6	TRBD2	TRBJ2-7	.	TGTGCCAGCAGTTACTCGACCCTAGCGGGGGTTTACGAGCAGTACTTC	CASSYSTLAGVYEQYF
TRBV7-8	.	TRBJ1-1	few	TGTGCCAGCAGCTTAGTTTTCGCTGTGGGCAGGGTCACTGAAGCTTTCTTT	CASSLVFAVGRVTEAFF
TRBV5-1	TRBD2	TRBJ2-5	.	TGCGCCAGCAGCTTAGGGCTAGGAGCGGGGCCCGAAGAGACCCAGTACTTC	CASSLGLGAGPEETQYF
TRBV15	.	TRBJ2-3	medium-sized	TGTGCCACCAGCAGAGATGGACGCCCCACAGATACGCAGTATTTT	CATSRDGRPTDTQYF
TRBV3-1	TRBD1	TRBJ1-6	many	TGTGCCAGCAGCCAAGTGTGGGACAGGAATTCACCCCTCCACTTT	CASSQVWDRNSPLHF
TRBV7-6	TRBD2	TRBJ2-2	many	TGTGCCAGCAGACGATCCGGGACTAGCGGGGACACCGGGGAGCTGTTTTTT	CASRRSGTSGDTGELFF
TRBV4-2	.	TRBJ1-6	.	TGTGCCAGCAGCCAAGGGCCTAGACAGATCGAGAATTCACCCCTCCACTTT	CASSQGPRQIENSPLHF